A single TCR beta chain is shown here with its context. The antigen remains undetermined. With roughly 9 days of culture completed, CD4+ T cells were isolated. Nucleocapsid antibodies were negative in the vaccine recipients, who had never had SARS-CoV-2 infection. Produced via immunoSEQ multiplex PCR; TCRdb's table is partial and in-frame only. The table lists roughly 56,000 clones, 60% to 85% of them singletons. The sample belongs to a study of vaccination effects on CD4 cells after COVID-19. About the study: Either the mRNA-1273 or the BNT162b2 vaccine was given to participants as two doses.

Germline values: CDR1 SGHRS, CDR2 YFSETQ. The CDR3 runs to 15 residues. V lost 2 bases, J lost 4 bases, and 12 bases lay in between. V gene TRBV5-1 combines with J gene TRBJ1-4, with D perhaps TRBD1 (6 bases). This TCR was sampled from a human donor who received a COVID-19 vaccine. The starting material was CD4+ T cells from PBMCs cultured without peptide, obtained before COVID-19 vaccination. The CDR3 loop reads CASSLNTGNNEKLFF. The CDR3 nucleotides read TGCGCCAGCAGCTTAAACACAGGGAATAATGAAAAACTGTTTTTT.